This passage covers 2 T cell receptor beta chains from one sample sequenced in a study of blood T cells in healthy people across ages. Using a J-beta primer mix together with a sample-barcoded 5' primer, a second PCR was run for about 7 to 12 cycles. TCRdb recomputed calls from the 5' RACE reads with MiXCR, one row per CDR3 protein. Among more than 500,000 distinct CDR3 sequences, roughly a quarter were seen once, and the ten largest hold around a sixth. Sequenced sample: blood. The receptors shown here come from a woman aged 70-85 years in good health.

This clonotype was counted a few times. The chain combines TRBV10-3 with TRBJ2-5; D gene unclear. The closer fit of TRBJ2-1 to the DNA end suggests the J call may be wrong. The germline V gene has CDR1 ENHRY and CDR2 SYGVKD. This CDR3 contains 14 residues. CDR3 nucleotide sequence: TGTGCCATCAGTGAGATAAACGTTTACAATGAGCAGTTCTTC. Translation gives CAISEINVYNEQFF.

V is TRBV5-1 and J is TRBJ2-1, with 11 bases aligning to TRBD2. Unmatched junction bases numbered 12, after V lost 4 bases and J lost 3 bases. Germline loops: CDR1 SGHRS, CDR2 YFSETQ. This CDR3 has 18 amino acids. The CDR3 region has the DNA TGCGCCAGCAGCGTGAAATATAGCGGGGGGGCCCTCTACAATGAGCAGTTCTTC. Translated, it gives CASSVKYSGGALYNEQFF.